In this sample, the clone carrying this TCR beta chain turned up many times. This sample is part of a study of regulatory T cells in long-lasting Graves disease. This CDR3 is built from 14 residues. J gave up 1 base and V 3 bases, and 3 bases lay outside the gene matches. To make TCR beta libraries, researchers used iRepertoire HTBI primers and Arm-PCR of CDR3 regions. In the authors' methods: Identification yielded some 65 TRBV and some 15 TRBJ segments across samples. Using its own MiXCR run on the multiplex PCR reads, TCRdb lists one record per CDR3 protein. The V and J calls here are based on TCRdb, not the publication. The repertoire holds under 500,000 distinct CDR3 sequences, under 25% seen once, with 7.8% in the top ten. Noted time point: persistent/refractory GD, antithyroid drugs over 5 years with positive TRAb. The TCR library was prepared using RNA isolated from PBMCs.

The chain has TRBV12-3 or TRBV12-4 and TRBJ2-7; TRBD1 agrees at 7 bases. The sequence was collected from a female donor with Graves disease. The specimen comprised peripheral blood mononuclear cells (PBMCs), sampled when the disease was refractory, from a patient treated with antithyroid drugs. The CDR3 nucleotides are TGTGCCAGCAGTTTCCAGGGGGTGTCCTACGAGCAGTACTTC. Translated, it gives CASSFQGVSYEQYF.